This T cell receptor (beta chain) was captured in a study of shared clonotypes between healthy human individuals. The data were produced by immunoSEQ multiplex PCR, yet TCRdb's version contains in-frame clones alone and is incomplete. The sample has 600,000 or so clones, about 98% seen once. Naive-designated CD8 cells lacked CD45RO, were positively enriched for CCR7, and omitted terminally differentiated effector memory CD45RA+ cells. V lost 0 bases and J lost 3, with 12 bases in between. Per germline, CDR1 SGHNT and CDR2 YYREEE (reference sequence). CDR3 length equals 15 residues. The sequencing sample was made of naive CD8+ T cells sorted from blood. The chain is built from TRBV5-4 and TRBJ1-1, with D tentatively TRBD1 (6 bases). The TCR comes from a man aged 30 to 39 in good health. The CDR3 reads CASSLVGGEDTEAFF. CDR3 coding DNA: TGTGCCAGCAGCTTGGTCGGGGGCGAGGACACTGAAGCTTTCTTT. The entire variable domain, with the rest obtained from reference TRBV5-4 and TRBJ1-1, is as follows: ETGVTQSPTHLIKTRGQQVTLRCSSQSGHNTVSWYQQALGQGPQFIFQYYREEENGRGNFPPRFSGLQFPNYSSELNVNALELDDSALYLCASSLVGGEDTEAFFGQGTRLTVV.